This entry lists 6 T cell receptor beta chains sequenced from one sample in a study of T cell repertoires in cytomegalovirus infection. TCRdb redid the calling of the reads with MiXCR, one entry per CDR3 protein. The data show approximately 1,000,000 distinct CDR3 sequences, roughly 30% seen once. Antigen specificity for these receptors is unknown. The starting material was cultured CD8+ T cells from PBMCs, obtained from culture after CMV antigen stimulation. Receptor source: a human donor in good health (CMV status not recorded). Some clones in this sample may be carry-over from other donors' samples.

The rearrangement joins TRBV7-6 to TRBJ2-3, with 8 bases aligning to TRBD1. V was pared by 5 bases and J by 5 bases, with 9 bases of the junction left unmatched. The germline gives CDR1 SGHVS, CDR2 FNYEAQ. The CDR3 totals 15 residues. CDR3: CASSRTGNFRDTQYF. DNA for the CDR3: TGTGCCAGCAGCCGGACAGGGAATTTTAGAGATACGCAGTATTTT.

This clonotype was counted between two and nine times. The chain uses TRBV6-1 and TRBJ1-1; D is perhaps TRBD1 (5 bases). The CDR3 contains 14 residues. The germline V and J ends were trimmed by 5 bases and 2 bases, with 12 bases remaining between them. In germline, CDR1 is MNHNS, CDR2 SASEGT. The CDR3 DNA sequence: TGTGCCAGCAGTCCGACAGCCTTTAACACTGAAGCTTTCTTT. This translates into CASSPTAFNTEAFF.

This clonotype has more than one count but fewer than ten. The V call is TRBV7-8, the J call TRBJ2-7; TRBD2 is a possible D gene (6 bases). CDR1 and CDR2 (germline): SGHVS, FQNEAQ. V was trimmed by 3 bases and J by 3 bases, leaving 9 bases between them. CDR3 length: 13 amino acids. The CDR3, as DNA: TGTGCCAGCAGCTTCTCTAGCGTCTACGAGCAGTACTTC. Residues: CASSFSSVYEQYF.

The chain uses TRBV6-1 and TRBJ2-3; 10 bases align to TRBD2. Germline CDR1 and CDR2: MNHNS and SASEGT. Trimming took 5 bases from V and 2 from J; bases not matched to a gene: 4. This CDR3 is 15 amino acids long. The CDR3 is CASSPTSGNTDTQYF. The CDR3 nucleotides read TGTGCCAGCAGTCCCACTAGCGGGAACACAGATACGCAGTATTTT.

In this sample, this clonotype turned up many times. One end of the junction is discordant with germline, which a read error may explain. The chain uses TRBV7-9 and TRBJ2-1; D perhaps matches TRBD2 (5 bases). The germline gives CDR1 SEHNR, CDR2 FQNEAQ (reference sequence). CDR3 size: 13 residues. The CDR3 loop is CASSLAQGNEQFF. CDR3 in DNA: TGTGCTAGCAGCTTAGCGCAAGGAAATGAGCAGTTCTTC.

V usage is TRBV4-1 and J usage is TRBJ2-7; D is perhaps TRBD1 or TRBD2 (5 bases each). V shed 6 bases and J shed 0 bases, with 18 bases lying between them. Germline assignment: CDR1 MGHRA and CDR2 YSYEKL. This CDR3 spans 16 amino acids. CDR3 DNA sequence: TGCGCCAGCAGAAAGAGCCGGGACGGCAGCTCCTACGAGCAGTACTTC. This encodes CASRKSRDGSSYEQYF.